These 2 T cell receptor beta chains were sequenced from one sample in a study of blood T cell repertoires in COVID-19. Using immunoSEQ multiplex PCR, the repertoire was profiled, and TCRdb retains in-frame clones only, with some absent. The repertoire has 52,000 or so clones, around nine tenths of them found once; the top ten carry about 8.5%. The source material was peripheral blood. Receptors originate from a man in his sixties with active COVID-19.

This sequence joins TRBV28 and TRBJ2-2; possible D gene TRBD2, 6 bases. Trimming took off 2 bases at V and 3 bases at J, with 13 bases between the two ends. The CDR3 covers 16 residues. In germline, CDR1 is MDHEN, CDR2 SYDVKM. This chain's CDR3 is CASSLGGSTDTGELFF. The CDR3 DNA sequence: TGTGCCAGCAGTTTAGGGGGGTCGACGGACACCGGGGAGCTGTTTTTT.

This clone was counted a few times. V is TRBV5-1 and J is TRBJ2-7; 8 bases fit TRBD2. Per the germline V gene, CDR1 is SGHRS and CDR2 is YFSETQ. The CDR3 extends over 14 amino acids. The J segment lost 3 bases and the V segment lost 0 bases, leaving 2 bases of the junction unmatched. The CDR3 loop is CASSLGGRSYEQYF. The DNA for the CDR3 is TGCGCCAGCAGCTTGGGCGGGAGGAGCTACGAGCAGTACTTC.